The T cell receptor (beta chain) described here comes from a study of blood T cell repertoires in COVID-19. About the research overall: The United States, Italy and Spain provided the acute and convalescent COVID-19 samples. PBMCs, B-cell-depleted T cells, or T cells provided the cDNA or gDNA that made up the material.

Trimming removed 6 bases from V and 8 bases from J, with 22 bases in between. The CDR3 extends over 15 amino acids. Germline V gives CDR1 SQVTM, CDR2 ANQGSEA. In the study's own analysis: Nucleated cell number was recorded as an estimate derived from reference gene primer amplification. Produced via immunoSEQ multiplex PCR; TCRdb's table is partial and in-frame only. The DNA was the basis for D and trimming; V, J and clone size are from that table. This table has approximately 210,000 clones, over 75% appearing once. The Seattle site enrolled patients during active infection and followed them longitudinally.

The gene calls are TRBV29-1 and TRBJ1-4, with D possibly TRBD1 on 5 matching bases. This TCR came from a man aged 50 to 59 with COVID-19, enrolled during active disease. The sequencing sample was made of peripheral blood. The CDR3 DNA reads TGCAGCGTCGAGGCGGGGGGTCAATCCGGGGAAAAACTGTTTTTT. This translates into CSVEAGGQSGEKLFF.